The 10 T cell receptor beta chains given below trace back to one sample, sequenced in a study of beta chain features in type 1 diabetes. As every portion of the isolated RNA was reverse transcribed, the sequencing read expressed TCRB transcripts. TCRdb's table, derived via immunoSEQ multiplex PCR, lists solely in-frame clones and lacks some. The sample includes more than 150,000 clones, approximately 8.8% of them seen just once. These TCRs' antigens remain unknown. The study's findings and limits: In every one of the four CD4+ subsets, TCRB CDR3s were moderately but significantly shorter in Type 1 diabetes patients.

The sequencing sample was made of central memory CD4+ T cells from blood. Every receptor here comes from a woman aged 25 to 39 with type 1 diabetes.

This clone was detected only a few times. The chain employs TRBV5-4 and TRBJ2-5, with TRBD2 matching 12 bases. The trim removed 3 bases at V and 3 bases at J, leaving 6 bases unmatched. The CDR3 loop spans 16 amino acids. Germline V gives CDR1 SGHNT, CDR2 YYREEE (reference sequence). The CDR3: CASSSGLAGRKETQYF. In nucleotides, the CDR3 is TGTGCCAGCAGCTCCGGACTAGCGGGGAGGAAAGAGACCCAGTACTTC.

CDR3 nucleotides: TGTGCCAGTAGTAGCAGGGATGGAGAAAACACTGAAGCTTTCTTT. Its translation is CASSSRDGENTEAFF. The chain recombines TRBV19 with TRBJ1-1; tentative D call: TRBD1 (5 bases). Deletions cut 4 bases from V and 2 bases from J, with 14 bases between. This CDR3 contains 15 residues. CDR1 is LNHDA and CDR2 is SQIVND in the germline V gene (reference sequence).

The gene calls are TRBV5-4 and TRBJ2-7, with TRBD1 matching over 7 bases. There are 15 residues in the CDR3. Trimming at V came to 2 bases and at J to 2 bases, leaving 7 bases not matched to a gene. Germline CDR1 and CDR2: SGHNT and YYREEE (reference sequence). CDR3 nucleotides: TGTGCCAGCAGCTTCGACAGGGTCCACACCTACGAGCAGTACTTC. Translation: CASSFDRVHTYEQYF.

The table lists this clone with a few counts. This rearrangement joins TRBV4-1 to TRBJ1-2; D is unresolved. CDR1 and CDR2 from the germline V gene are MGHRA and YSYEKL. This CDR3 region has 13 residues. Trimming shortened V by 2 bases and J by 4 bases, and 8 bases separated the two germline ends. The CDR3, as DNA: TGCGCCAGCAGCCAACCCGGTTCCTATGGCTACACCTTC. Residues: CASSQPGSYGYTF.

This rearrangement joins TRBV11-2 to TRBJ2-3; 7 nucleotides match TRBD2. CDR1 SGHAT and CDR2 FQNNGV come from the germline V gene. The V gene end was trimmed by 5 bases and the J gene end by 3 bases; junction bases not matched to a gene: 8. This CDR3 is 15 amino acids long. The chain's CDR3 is CASSPRGGETDTQYF. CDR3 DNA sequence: TGTGCCAGCAGCCCACGTGGGGGGGAAACAGATACGCAGTATTTT. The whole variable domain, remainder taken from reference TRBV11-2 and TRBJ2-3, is EAGVAQSPRYKIIEKRQSVAFWCNPISGHATLYWYQQILGQGPKLLIQFQNNGVVDDSQLPKDRFSAERLKGVDSTLKIQPAKLEDSAVYLCASSPRGGETDTQYFGPGTRLTVL.

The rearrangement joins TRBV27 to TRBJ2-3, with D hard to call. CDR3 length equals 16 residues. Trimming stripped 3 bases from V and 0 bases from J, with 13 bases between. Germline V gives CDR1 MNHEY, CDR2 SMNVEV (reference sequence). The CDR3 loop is CASSFWVDGSTDTQYF. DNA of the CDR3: TGTGCCAGCAGTTTCTGGGTAGACGGGAGCACAGATACGCAGTATTTT.

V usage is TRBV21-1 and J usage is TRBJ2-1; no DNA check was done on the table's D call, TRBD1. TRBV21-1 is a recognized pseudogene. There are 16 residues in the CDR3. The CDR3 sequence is CASSQRFTGSYNEQFF. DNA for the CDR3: TGTGCCAGCAGCCAGAGATTTACAGGCTCCTACAATGAGCAGTTCTTC.

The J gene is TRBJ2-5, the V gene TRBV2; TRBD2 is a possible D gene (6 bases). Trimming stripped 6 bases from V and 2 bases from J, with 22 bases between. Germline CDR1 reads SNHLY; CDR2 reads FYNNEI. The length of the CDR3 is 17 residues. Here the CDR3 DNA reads TGTGCCAGCAGCGGACGGACGGGAGTACCTCTTCAAGAGACCCAGTACTTC. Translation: CASSGRTGVPLQETQYF.

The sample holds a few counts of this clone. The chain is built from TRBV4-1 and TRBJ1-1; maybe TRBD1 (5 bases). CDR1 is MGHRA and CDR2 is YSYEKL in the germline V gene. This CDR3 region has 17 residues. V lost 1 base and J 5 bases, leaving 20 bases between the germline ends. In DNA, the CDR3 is TGCGCCAGCAGCCAAGGCGTACGGGTCCGCGGGGGGACTGAAGCTTTCTTT. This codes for CASSQGVRVRGGTEAFF.

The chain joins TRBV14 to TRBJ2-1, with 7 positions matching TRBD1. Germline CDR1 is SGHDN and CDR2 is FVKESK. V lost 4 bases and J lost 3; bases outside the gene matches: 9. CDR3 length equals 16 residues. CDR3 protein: CASSREINRGYNEQFF. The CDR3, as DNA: TGTGCCAGCAGCCGTGAGATAAACAGGGGCTACAATGAGCAGTTCTTC.